This passage covers 10 T cell receptor beta chains from one sample sequenced in a study of blood T cell repertoires in COVID-19. This table comes from immunoSEQ multiplex PCR, and its TCRdb copy is limited to in-frame clones, with some not included. This sample has 90,000 to 110,000 clones, with about 75% found just once. Sequenced: peripheral blood. Source of these receptors: a woman in her 70s with acute or convalescent COVID-19.

A single count supports this clone. The chain is built from TRBV9 and TRBJ2-7, with a possible D match to TRBD2 (6 bases). The CDR3 is 14 residues long. Germline CDR1 SGDLS, CDR2 YYNGEE. The V end was cut by 1 base, the J end by 3 bases, with 11 bases between. The CDR3: CASSVNSGVYEQYF. The CDR3 DNA is TGTGCCAGCAGCGTAAATAGCGGTGTCTACGAGCAGTACTTC.

The chain recombines TRBV28 with TRBJ2-3; 8 bases line up with TRBD2. Germline CDR1 MDHEN, CDR2 SYDVKM. CDR3 length: 15 residues. J was trimmed by 3 bases and V by 2 bases; bases with no gene match: 4. CDR3 region: CASSLGRGVTDTQYF. CDR3 bases: TGTGCCAGCAGTTTAGGGCGGGGGGTGACAGATACGCAGTATTTT.

The rearrangement joins TRBV11-3 to TRBJ2-5; 7 bases map to TRBD2. V lost 1 base to trimming and J lost 7 bases; unmatched junction nucleotides: 3. The CDR3 is made up of 13 amino acids. Germline V gives CDR1 SGHNT, CDR2 YENEEA. This CDR3 is CASSLGAGLTQYF. The CDR3 bases are TGTGCCAGCAGCTTAGGAGCGGGGTTGACCCAGTACTTC. Combining the CDR3 with reference TRBV11-3 and TRBJ2-5 gives the whole variable domain EAGVVQSPRYKIIEKKQPVAFWCNPISGHNTLYWYLQNLGQGPELLIRYENEEAVDDSQLPKDRFSAERLKGVDSTLKIQPAELGDSAVYLCASSLGAGLTQYFGPGTRLLVL.

This clone was detected only a few times. Other nucleotide sequences in the sample specify the same CDR3. The V call is TRBV10-2, the J call TRBJ1-1; D is unclear. The CDR3 length is 12 residues. The V gene's germline CDR1 is WSHSY and CDR2 SAAADI. Trimming left V 6 bases short and J 4 bases short, with 9 bases between. CDR3 loop: CASRVGGTEAFF. As DNA, the CDR3 is TGCGCCAGCAGGGTCGGCGGCACTGAAGCTTTCTTT.

This sequence joins TRBV5-6 and TRBJ1-2; 7 bases map to TRBD1. V shed 3 bases, J shed 6 bases, and the junction held 8 bases outside the gene matches. The length of the CDR3 is 14 residues. The V gene's germline CDR1 is SGHDT and CDR2 YYEEEE. This CDR3 reads CASSSIGQAHGYTF. In DNA, the CDR3 is TGTGCCAGCAGCTCAATCGGACAGGCCCATGGCTACACCTTC.

The chain joins TRBV5-4 to TRBJ2-5; 8 nucleotides line up with TRBD1. This CDR3 has 15 residues. Germline V gene lookup returns CDR1 SGHNT and CDR2 YYREEE (reference sequence). After removal of 0 bases from V and 4 bases from J, the junction contained 5 bases not matched to a gene. DNA for the CDR3: TGTGCCAGCAGCTTGGGGGACAGGACCCTAGAGACCCAGTACTTC. Protein sequence: CASSLGDRTLETQYF.

The chain recombines TRBV6-4 with TRBJ1-5; D perhaps matches TRBD1 (6 bases). Between the trimmed V and J ends, which lost 5 bases and 8 bases, there was a span of 22 bases. The CDR3 loop spans 16 amino acids. The germline gives CDR1 MRHNA, CDR2 SNTAGT. The CDR3 loop is CASSNTGGAQSEPQHF. The CDR3 DNA sequence: TGTGCCAGCAGTAACACGGGGGGGGCTCAATCAGAGCCCCAGCATTTT.

V and J are TRBV6-5 and TRBJ1-6, with TRBD1 matching over 7 bases. Germline values: CDR1 MNHEY, CDR2 SVGAGI. This CDR3 region has 15 residues. The J segment lost 6 bases and the V segment lost 7 bases, leaving 9 bases of the junction unmatched. The CDR3 sequence: CASKTGSQLNSPLHF. Here the CDR3 DNA reads TGTGCCAGCAAGACAGGGTCCCAGCTTAATTCACCCCTCCACTTT.

The chain links TRBV5-1 to TRBJ2-1, with 10 bases identical to TRBD1. The length of the CDR3 is 15 residues. Germline CDR1 and CDR2: SGHRS and YFSETQ. The J segment lost 6 bases and the V segment lost 1 base, leaving 4 bases of the junction unmatched. The CDR3 is CASSLQGTGVNEQFF. CDR3 nucleotide sequence: TGCGCCAGCAGCTTGCAAGGGACAGGGGTCAATGAGCAGTTCTTC.

The chain carries TRBV30 and TRBJ1-2; 9 bases match TRBD1. The ends lost 3 bases at V and 7 bases at J; junction bases unmatched: 6. The germline V gene has CDR1 GTSNPN and CDR2 SVGIG (reference sequence). CDR3 length: 13 residues. As DNA, the CDR3 is TGTGCCTGGAGCCCGGACAGGGGAGGTGGCTACACCTTC. Protein: CAWSPDRGGGYTF.